The rows below give T cell receptor beta chains drawn from one sample of a study of graft-versus-host responses after intestinal transplantation. The assay was immunoSEQ multiplex PCR, and TCRdb's table has in-frame clones only and misses some. The sample shows approximately 870 clones, 45% to 50% of them seen only once. The sample in question was alloreactive CD8+ T cells from a mixed lymphocyte reaction culture, obtained before transplantation. The origin of the receptors is a human patient who was an organ donor for intestinal transplantation. The CDR3 runs from the conserved cysteine through the conserved F or W. The D gene is left open where the match is weak. A row's size may be missing; if present it is once, few, many or a size class.

TRBJ2-7 | . | . | TRBV6-1 | TGTGCCAGCAGTGAAGTGGTGACACGAGTCTACGAGCAGTACTTC | CASSEVVTRVYEQYF
TRBJ1-2 | . | . | TRBV6-5 | TGTGCCAGCAGTTGGGGCTATGGCTACACCTTC | CASSWGYGYTF
TRBJ1-1 | . | few | TRBV9 | TGTGCCAGCAGTCCGGAGGGGGGGGGACCCGACCCTGAAGCTTTCTTT | CASSPEGGGPDPEAFF
TRBJ2-1 | . | . | TRBV11-2 | TGTGCCAGCAGCTTAAACAGATACAATGAGCAGTTCTTC | CASSLNRYNEQFF
TRBJ2-2 | . | few | TRBV19 | TGTGCCAGTAGTATGCTCCTAAACACCGGGGAGCTGTTTTTT | CASSMLLNTGELFF
TRBJ1-5 | . | . | TRBV6-6 | TGTGCCAGCAGCCCCGTCAGCAATCAGCCCCAGCATTTT | CASSPVSNQPQHF
TRBJ2-7 | TRBD2 | . | TRBV5-3 | TGTGCCAGAAGCAGCCCTTGGACTAGCGGGAGGTTCTTCTCCTACGAGCAGTACTTC | CARSSPWTSGRFFSYEQYF
TRBJ2-1 | . | . | TRBV6-4 | TGTGCCAGCAGTGACTGGGACAACAATGAGCAGTTCTTC | CASSDWDNNEQFF
TRBJ2-7 | . | . | TRBV6-1 | TGTGCCAGCAGTTTCCCGGGTCTCCTCTACGAGCAGTACTTC | CASSFPGLLYEQYF
TRBJ1-5 | TRBD1 | . | TRBV11-1 | TGTGCCAGCAGCGAGACAGGGAATCAGCCCCAGCATTTT | CASSETGNQPQHF
TRBJ2-3 | . | . | TRBV11-2 | TGTGCCAGCAGCTTATTCGGGAGACCCACAGATACGCAGTATTTT | CASSLFGRPTDTQYF
TRBJ2-7 | TRBD1 | few | TRBV6-6 | TGTGCCAGCAGCCCCGCAGGGACAGGGAACTACGAGCAGTACTTC | CASSPAGTGNYEQYF
TRBJ2-7 | . | . | TRBV19 | TGTGCCAGTAGTCCGGGGTCCCCCATCTACGAGCAGTACTTC | CASSPGSPIYEQYF
TRBJ2-1 | TRBD2 | . | TRBV30 | TGTGCCTGGACCCCTGGCGGGAGGCCATGGAATGAGCAGTTCTTC | CAWTPGGRPWNEQFF
TRBJ2-3 | TRBD2 | few | TRBV12-5 | TGTGCTAGTGGTTTGACTAGCGGGGGGGGGCCAGATACGCAGTATTTT | CASGLTSGGGPDTQYF
TRBJ2-3 | . | . | TRBV9 | TGTGCCAGCAGCGCGACAGTGAGGAACACAGATACGCAGTATTTT | CASSATVRNTDTQYF
TRBJ1-2 | TRBD1 | . | TRBV7-9 | TGTGCCAGCAGCTCCGGCGCTTCTGGGACAGGGTTTTTGAATCTCGGCTACACCTTC | CASSSGASGTGFLNLGYTF
TRBJ2-3 | . | . | TRBV10-1 | TGCGCCAGCAGTGAGGCCGGCCCAGATACGCAGTATTTT | CASSEAGPDTQYF
TRBJ1-5 | . | . | TRBV19 | TGTGCCAGTAGTATTAGTCAGCCCCAGCATTTT | CASSISQPQHF
TRBJ2-5 | TRBD2 | once | TRBV19 | TGTGCCAGTATGGGGGAGCGGGGAGAGACCCAGTACTTC | CASMGERGETQYF
TRBJ1-6 | TRBD1 | . | TRBV27 | TGTGCCAGCAGTTTCCTGGGACAGAGACATTCACCCCTCCACTTT | CASSFLGQRHSPLHF
TRBJ2-7 | TRBD1 | once | TRBV5-1 | TGCGCCAGCAGCCCGGGGGGACAGGGGGTCCACGAGCAGTACTTC | CASSPGGQGVHEQYF
TRBJ2-6 | . | large | TRBV7-9 | TGTGCCAGCAGCTTATCCGAATCTGGGGCCAACGTCCTGACTTTC | CASSLSESGANVLTF
TRBJ2-1 | . | . | TRBV5-1 | TGCGCCAGCAGCTTGGTGCGTAACAATGAGCAGTTCTTC | CASSLVRNNEQFF
TRBJ2-7 | . | . | TRBV5-1 | TGCGCCAGCAGTCTCGCAGGCCCCCTGACCTACGAGCAGTACTTC | CASSLAGPLTYEQYF
TRBJ2-1 | TRBD2 | . | TRBV9 | TGTGCCAGCAGCGAGTGGACTAGCGGGAGAGCTGAGCAGTTCTTC | CASSEWTSGRAEQFF
TRBJ1-5 | TRBD1 | . | TRBV2 | TGTGCCAGCACTTATAGGGACAGGGGGGAAGCCCAGCATTTT | CASTYRDRGEAQHF
TRBJ2-3 | . | . | TRBV14 | TGTGCCAGCAGCCAGACTAGACACAGATACGCAGTATTT | CASSQTRHRYAVF
TRBJ2-7 | . | large | TRBV12-5 | TGTGCTAGTGGTTTGGTACGAGGCAGTTACTACGAGCAGTACTTC | CASGLVRGSYYEQYF